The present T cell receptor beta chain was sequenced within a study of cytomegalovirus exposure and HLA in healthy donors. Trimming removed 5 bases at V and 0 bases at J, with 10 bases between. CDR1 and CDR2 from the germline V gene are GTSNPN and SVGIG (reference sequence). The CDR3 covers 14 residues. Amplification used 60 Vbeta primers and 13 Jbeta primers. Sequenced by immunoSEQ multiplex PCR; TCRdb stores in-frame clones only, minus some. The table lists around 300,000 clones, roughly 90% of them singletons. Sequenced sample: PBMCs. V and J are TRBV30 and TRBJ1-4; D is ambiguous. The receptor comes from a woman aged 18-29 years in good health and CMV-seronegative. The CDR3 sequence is CAWAGGATNEKLFF. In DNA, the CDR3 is TGTGCCTGGGCGGGAGGTGCAACTAATGAAAAACTGTTTTTT.